Below, 31 T cell receptor beta chains from the same sample are listed, as sequenced in a study of Tregs in tolerant kidney transplant recipients. The method was immunoSEQ multiplex PCR; TCRdb's version includes in-frame clones alone and lacks a portion of them. The table lists tens of thousands of clones, approximately 93% of them singletons, with more than 1.5% in the top ten. Mixed chimerism was transient after nonmyeloablative marrow transplants from related graft donors. This material consisted of CD4+ T cells from blood (PBMCs), taken 12 months after the transplant. Receptor source: a human patient who received a combined kidney and bone marrow transplant. Among the T cells, some may be from the graft donor.

V and J are TRBV4-1 and TRBJ1-5, with D tentatively TRBD1 (5 bases). The V gene's germline CDR1 is MGHRA and CDR2 YSYEKL. Trimming left V 0 bases short and J 6 bases short, with 27 bases between. CDR3 length equals 20 residues. The CDR3 DNA sequence: TGCGCCAGCAGCCAAGAACCCGGAGTTGTCTCCGAGGACATCACTCAGCCCCAGCATTTT. Its translation: CASSQEPGVVSEDITQPQHF.

The rearrangement joins TRBV6-5 to TRBJ2-1; 10 nucleotides line up with TRBD2. There are 13 residues in the CDR3. Germline V gives CDR1 MNHEY, CDR2 SVGAGI. Unmatched junction bases numbered 4, after V lost 6 bases and J lost 8 bases. CDR3 nucleotides: TGTGCCAGCAGAACTAGCGGGGTGTATGAGCAGTTCTTC. Encoded protein: CASRTSGVYEQFF.

The rearrangement joins TRBV7-3 to TRBJ2-5, with 11 positions matching TRBD2. Germline V CDR1 and CDR2: SGHTA, FQGTGA. The CDR3 has 17 residues. Unmatched junction bases numbered 12, after V lost 5 bases and J lost 4 bases. The CDR3 sequence is CASSLGASGGTRETQYF. The CDR3 DNA reads as TGTGCCAGCAGCCTAGGGGCTAGCGGGGGGACTCGAGAGACCCAGTACTTC.

V usage is TRBV7-8 and J usage is TRBJ1-5; 8 bases map to TRBD1. Germline V gene data show CDR1 as SGHVS and CDR2 as FQNEAQ. The CDR3 has 16 amino acids. The V and J ends lost 5 bases and 4 bases, in that order; junction bases with no gene match: 10. The CDR3 sequence: CASSPLTGGSNQPQHF. The DNA for the CDR3 is TGTGCCAGCAGCCCCCTTACAGGGGGTTCGAATCAGCCCCAGCATTTT. The full variable domain, rest sourced from reference TRBV7-8 and TRBJ1-5, is GAGVSQSPRYKVAKRGQDVALRCDPISGHVSLFWYQQALGQGPEFLTYFQNEAQLDKSGLPSDRFFAERPEGSVSTLKIQRTQQEDSAVYLCASSPLTGGSNQPQHFGDGTRLSIL.

The J gene is TRBJ1-1, the V gene TRBV19; tentatively, D is TRBD1 (6 bases). CDR3 length: 15 amino acids. Trimming removed 3 bases at V and 5 bases at J, with 16 bases between. Per the germline V gene, CDR1 is LNHDA and CDR2 is SQIVND (reference sequence). The CDR3 here is CASSMFQGRVTEAFF. The DNA of the CDR3 is TGTGCCAGTAGTATGTTTCAGGGGCGCGTGACTGAAGCTTTCTTT.

The rearrangement joins TRBV5-1 to TRBJ2-7; 11 bases are a match to TRBD2. CDR3 length: 17 residues. V dropped 4 bases and J dropped 0; count of bases not matched to a gene: 9. The germline gives CDR1 SGHRS, CDR2 YFSETQ. The CDR3 coding sequence is TGCGCCAGCAGCCCCAGTCCGACTAGCGGGGTCTCCTACGAGCAGTACTTC. Protein product: CASSPSPTSGVSYEQYF.

The V call is TRBV4-3, the J call TRBJ2-2, with 10 bases that match TRBD1. Germline CDR1 LGHNA, CDR2 YSLEER. With V trimmed by 1 base and J by 1 base, 3 bases remained unmatched. The CDR3 is made up of 17 amino acids. CDR3: CASSQARTGGNTGELFF. DNA of the CDR3: TGCGCCAGCAGCCAAGCCCGGACAGGGGGGAACACCGGGGAGCTGTTTTTT.

The gene calls are TRBV9 and TRBJ2-5, with D perhaps TRBD2 (5 bases). Between the trimmed V and J ends, which lost 0 bases and 1 base, there was a span of 10 bases. Germline V CDR1 and CDR2: SGDLS, YYNGEE. The CDR3 is 15 residues long. The CDR3 reads CASSVGVGVQETQYF. The CDR3 DNA sequence: TGTGCCAGCAGCGTAGGGGTCGGGGTCCAAGAGACCCAGTACTTC.

The chain combines TRBV7-9 with TRBJ2-4, with TRBD2 matching over 7 bases. Germline V gene data show CDR1 as SEHNR and CDR2 as FQNEAQ (reference sequence). The CDR3 consists of 15 residues. V was pared by 5 bases and J by 2 bases, with 6 bases of the junction left unmatched. This chain's CDR3 is CASSIRGSSKNIQYF. In DNA form, the CDR3 reads TGTGCCAGCAGCATACGCGGGAGTTCCAAAAACATTCAGTACTTC.

The CDR3 coding sequence is TGTGCCAGCTCGGGGGGGCACACCGGGGAGCTGTTTTTT. Its protein product is CASSGGHTGELFF. The chain carries TRBV9 and TRBJ2-2; 8 nucleotides agree with TRBD2. CDR1 is SGDLS and CDR2 is YYNGEE in the germline V gene. The trim removed 7 bases at V and 3 bases at J, leaving 2 bases unmatched. The CDR3 runs 13 residues.

The rearrangement uses TRBV4-1 and TRBJ1-2; TRBD1 matches 8 bases. The CDR3 runs 14 residues. CDR1 is MGHRA, CDR2 YSYEKL, per germline. The junction had 5 bases not matched to a gene; V was cut back by 4 bases and J by 4 bases. CDR3 nucleotides: TGCGCCAGCAGCCCCATCAGGGGGCCCTATGGCTACACCTTC. It codes for CASSPIRGPYGYTF.

J is TRBJ1-3 and V is TRBV6-5; D unclear. The CDR3 has 14 amino acids. Deletions cut 5 bases from V and 4 bases from J, with 12 bases between. Looked up from germline, CDR1 is MNHEY and CDR2 is SVGAGI. The CDR3 protein is CASSTSRGGNTIYF. The CDR3 DNA is TGTGCCAGCAGTACAAGCCGGGGAGGAAACACCATATATTTT.

This chain links TRBV10-3 with TRBJ1-2, with D possibly TRBD1 on 5 matching bases. The CDR3 spans 13 residues. Germline CDR1 reads ENHRY; CDR2 reads SYGVKD. The ends were cut back, 2 bases at V and 6 bases at J, with 10 bases in the middle. The CDR3 spells CAISENIGDGYTF. Here the CDR3 DNA reads TGTGCCATCAGTGAGAATATAGGGGATGGCTACACCTTC.

The rearrangement uses TRBV5-1 and TRBJ2-7; D call uncertain. Germline values: CDR1 SGHRS, CDR2 YFSETQ. CDR3 length: 15 residues. The V end was cut by 3 bases, the J end by 0 bases, with 13 bases between. The CDR3 is CASSSAPGYSYEQYF. The CDR3 bases are TGCGCCAGCAGCTCGGCTCCGGGTTACTCCTACGAGCAGTACTTC. Supplemented by reference TRBV5-1 and TRBJ2-7, the full variable domain reads KAGVTQTPRYLIKTRGQQVTLSCSPISGHRSVSWYQQTPGQGLQFLFEYFSETQRNKGNFPGRFSGRQFSNSRSEMNVSTLELGDSALYLCASSSAPGYSYEQYFGPGTRLTVT.

The chain uses TRBV5-1 and TRBJ1-2, with D tentatively TRBD1 (6 bases). The CDR3 consists of 13 residues. Trimming took off 7 bases at V and 4 bases at J, with 14 bases between the two ends. The germline CDR1 and CDR2 sequences are SGHRS and YFSETQ. The CDR3 sequence is CASGGGEGYGYTF. The DNA of the CDR3 is TGCGCCAGCGGGGGGGGCGAGGGCTATGGCTACACCTTC.

As to this clone: Within the sample, other DNA sequences also encode this same CDR3. The chain combines TRBV20-1 with TRBJ2-1; no clear D gene. Germline V CDR1 and CDR2: DFQATT, SNEGSKA (reference sequence). Trimming left V 6 bases short and J 7 bases short, with 10 bases between. The CDR3 runs to 11 residues. The CDR3 loop reads CSARILNEQFF. The DNA of the CDR3 is TGCAGTGCCCGTATTTTAAATGAGCAGTTCTTC.

This chain connects TRBV6-1 to TRBJ1-2, with 10 bases identical to TRBD1. This CDR3 region has 15 residues. The V and J ends lost 6 bases and 6 bases, in that order; junction bases with no gene match: 10. Germline assignment: CDR1 MNHNS and CDR2 SASEGT. CDR3 in amino acids: CASSGTGEKINGYTF. Here the CDR3 DNA reads TGTGCCAGCAGCGGGACAGGGGAGAAGATTAATGGCTACACCTTC.

The V call is TRBV6-5, the J call TRBJ1-4, with TRBD1 as a possible D gene (5 bases). This CDR3 is 15 amino acids long. The germline gives CDR1 MNHEY, CDR2 SVGAGI. V gave up 0 bases and J gave up 10 bases, with 15 bases separating them. CDR3 nucleotide sequence: TGTGCCAGCAGTTACTCGAGGACACGGTTTGGAAAACTGTTTTTT. Translating it yields CASSYSRTRFGKLFF.

As concerns this clone: The junction does not match germline at one end; this may be a read error. J is TRBJ2-2 and V is TRBV7-3, with 10 bases lining up with TRBD1. From germline, CDR1 is SGHTA and CDR2 FQGTGA. The CDR3 is made up of 15 amino acids. CDR3 sequence reads: CASSLKTGGTGEPFF. The CDR3 region has the DNA TGTGCCAGCAGCTTAAAGACAGGGGGCACCGGGGAGCCGTTTTTT.

The chain recombines TRBV7-8 with TRBJ2-3; 7 bases are a match to TRBD2. Trimming removed 4 bases from V and 4 bases from J; junction bases left unmatched: 11. The CDR3 contains 16 residues. Germline CDR1 reads SGHVS; CDR2 reads FQNEAQ. The CDR3 DNA follows: TGTGCCAGCAGCTCCCGACTAGCTCCTGTCCCAGATACGCAGTATTTT. It yields the protein CASSSRLAPVPDTQYF.

The J gene is TRBJ2-2, the V gene TRBV6-5, with D uncertain. Germline V gene lookup returns CDR1 MNHEY and CDR2 SVGAGI. The V and J ends lost 6 bases and 4 bases respectively, with 15 bases between them. CDR3 length: 15 residues. CDR3 in amino acids: CASRNMAGSTGELFF. The CDR3, as DNA: TGTGCCAGCAGGAACATGGCCGGGTCCACCGGGGAGCTGTTTTTT.

This clone showed up just once. The rearrangement links TRBV9 to TRBJ2-3; 9 bases fit TRBD1. The V gene end was trimmed by 3 bases and the J gene end by 0 bases; junction bases not matched to a gene: 2. CDR3 length: 15 amino acids. Germline CDR1 and CDR2: SGDLS and YYNGEE. The CDR3 spells CASSDRGPSTDTQYF. The CDR3 DNA is TGTGCCAGCAGCGACAGGGGGCCTAGCACAGATACGCAGTATTTT.

This sequence joins TRBV30 and TRBJ2-7, with 7 bases aligning to TRBD2. This CDR3 is built from 14 residues. CDR1 is GTSNPN, CDR2 SVGIG, per germline (reference sequence). The V segment lost 5 bases and the J segment 0 bases; nucleotides outside the gene matches: 7. The CDR3 protein is CAWERSGTSYEQYF. The DNA of the CDR3 is TGTGCCTGGGAACGGAGCGGGACCTCCTACGAGCAGTACTTC.

The genes are TRBV6-5 and TRBJ2-5; TRBD1 matches at 10 bases. Germline CDR1 is MNHEY and CDR2 is SVGAGI. V lost 6 bases and J lost 9; bases outside the gene matches: 7. The CDR3 consists of 13 residues. CDR3 sequence reads: CASRGQGPRAQYF. DNA of the CDR3: TGTGCCAGCAGGGGACAGGGGCCGAGGGCCCAGTACTTC.

The chain recombines TRBV7-2 with TRBJ2-7, with 8 bases matching TRBD2. This CDR3 region has 17 residues. Germline CDR1 SGHTA, CDR2 FQGNSA. The junction had 12 bases not matched to a gene; V was cut back by 1 base and J by 4 bases. CDR3 DNA: TGTGCCAGCAGCTTAGTGTTCGGGGGGGCCGTGGGGTACGAGCAGTACTTC. Amino acids: CASSLVFGGAVGYEQYF. The full variable domain, completed using reference TRBV7-2 and TRBJ2-7, is GAGVSQSPSNKVTEKGKDVELRCDPISGHTALYWYRQSLGQGLEFLIYFQGNSAPDKSGLPSDRFSAERTGGSVSTLTIQRTQQEDSAVYLCASSLVFGGAVGYEQYFGPGTRLTVT.

This clone has only one observation. This chain links TRBV10-3 with TRBJ2-3; D perhaps matches TRBD2 (5 bases). Germline V gene sequence: CDR1 ENHRY, CDR2 SYGVKD. V was cut by 4 bases and J by 0 bases, with 14 bases left in between. This CDR3 has 16 amino acids. CDR3 DNA: TGTGCCATCAGTGGCGGCAGATCGGGGAGCACAGATACGCAGTATTTT. Protein: CAISGGRSGSTDTQYF.

The gene calls are TRBV30 and TRBJ1-1; D gene unclear. The CDR3 consists of 14 residues. With 4 bases removed from V and 2 bases from J, the gap between germline ends came to 14 bases. CDR1 and CDR2 (germline): GTSNPN, SVGIG (reference sequence). CDR3 loop: CAWIRIQRNTEAFF. The CDR3 bases are TGTGCCTGGATAAGGATACAGAGAAACACTGAAGCTTTCTTT.

This chain links TRBV29-1 with TRBJ2-7, with D uncertain. With 4 bases removed from V and 0 bases from J, the gap between germline ends came to 4 bases. The germline CDR1 and CDR2 sequences are SQVTM and ANQGSEA. This CDR3 is 11 amino acids long. CDR3 DNA sequence: TGCAGCGTTGGCAGCTCCTACGAGCAGTACTTC. It codes for CSVGSSYEQYF.

This clone was detected only once. The V and J genes are TRBV5-1 and TRBJ2-3; 12 positions agree with TRBD2. CDR3 length: 16 residues. Germline V gene lookup returns CDR1 SGHRS and CDR2 YFSETQ. After removal of 7 bases from V and 1 base from J, the junction contained 7 bases not matched to a gene. CDR3 bases: TGCGCCAGCGGCCGGGCTAGCGGGGGGGGCACAGATACGCAGTATTTT. It is translated as CASGRASGGGTDTQYF.

The chain is built from TRBV4-3 and TRBJ2-4; 11 bases agree with TRBD2. This CDR3 has 19 residues. The junction had 7 bases not matched to a gene; V was cut back by 0 bases and J by 0 bases. The germline gives CDR1 LGHNA, CDR2 YSLEER. CDR3 residues: CASSQDTSGSSRAKNIQYF. DNA of the CDR3: TGCGCCAGCAGCCAAGATACTAGCGGGAGTTCCCGAGCCAAAAACATTCAGTACTTC.

This chain's CDR3 is CASSLGVHSYEQYF. The CDR3 coding sequence is TGTGCCAGCAGCTTAGGTGTCCATTCCTACGAGCAGTACTTC. The chain combines TRBV11-3 with TRBJ2-7; no definite D call. CDR1 SGHNT and CDR2 YENEEA come from the germline V gene. The V gene lost 1 base and the J gene lost 1 base, with 8 bases spanning the gap. This CDR3 contains 14 residues.